Detailed here is one T cell receptor (beta chain). The data derive from a study of control samples from healthy donors and cancer patients. V lost 7 bases, J lost 5 bases, and 10 bases stayed unmatched. The CDR3 contains 15 residues. Germline CDR1 and CDR2: MNHEY and SVGAGI. Assay used: immunoSEQ multiplex PCR; TCRdb lists only in-frame clones, some missing. The data hold around 100,000 clones, with about nine tenths observed a single time. The chain combines TRBV6-5 with TRBJ1-1; 10 positions match TRBD1. The origin of this receptor is a human donor in good health. The donor label of this sample is uncertain. Sequenced sample: blood. CDR3 coding DNA: TGTGCCAGCACCTCTCCGGACAGGGGGGGGACTGAAGCTTTCTTT. Translation: CASTSPDRGGTEAFF.